The 21 T cell receptor beta chains in this list originate from one sample, sequenced in a study of T cell repertoires in ileal Crohn's disease. Specified time point: inflamed ileum from the surgical specimen. Produced via immunoSEQ multiplex PCR; TCRdb's table is partial and in-frame only. The sample lists 15,000 or so clones, roughly 80% occurring once. The sequencing sample was made of ileal tissue. These receptors were collected from an adult with Crohn's disease.

The table lists this clone with a few counts. The V call is TRBV7-2, the J call TRBJ2-7; 9 bases agree with TRBD2. Looked up from germline, CDR1 is SGHTA and CDR2 is FQGNSA. The CDR3 is 15 amino acids. J was trimmed by 3 bases and V by 5 bases; bases with no gene match: 8. The CDR3 here is CASSPASGARYEQYF. CDR3 nucleotides: TGTGCCAGCAGCCCCGCTAGCGGGGCGCGCTACGAGCAGTACTTC.

The chain uses TRBV19 and TRBJ2-1; no clear D. This CDR3 region has 11 residues. Germline CDR1 reads LNHDA; CDR2 reads SQIVND (reference sequence). With 3 bases removed from V and 9 bases from J, the gap between germline ends came to 6 bases. CDR3 in DNA: TGTGCCAGTAGTATGGCCAGTGAGCAGTTCTTC. It yields the protein CASSMASEQFF.

The J gene is TRBJ2-7, the V gene TRBV30; a weak D match, TRBD2 (6 bases). The CDR3 has 12 amino acids. Germline loops: CDR1 GTSNPN, CDR2 SVGIG (reference sequence). Trimming took off 0 bases at V and 12 bases at J, with 15 bases between the two ends. The CDR3 sequence: CAWSVHSSVAYF. CDR3 sequence (DNA): TGTGCCTGGAGTGTACACTCTAGCGTAGCGTACTTC. The full variable domain, rest sourced from reference TRBV30 and TRBJ2-7, is SQTIHQWPATLVQPVGSPLSLECTVEGTSNPNLYWYRQAAGRGLQLLFYSVGIGQISSEVPQNLSASRPQDRQFILSSKKLLLSDSGFYLCAWSVHSSVAYFGPGTRLTVT.

The V gene is TRBV7-2, the J gene TRBJ2-7; 8 positions agree with TRBD1. Trimming at V came to 3 bases and at J to 6 bases, leaving 1 base not matched to a gene. Germline V gene lookup returns CDR1 SGHTA and CDR2 FQGNSA. The CDR3 has 12 residues. CDR3 loop: CASSFDRGEQYF. Here the CDR3 DNA reads TGTGCCAGCAGCTTTGACAGGGGCGAGCAGTACTTC.

The table lists this clone with a few counts. V is TRBV10-1 and J is TRBJ1-1; no reliable D call. The germline V gene encodes CDR1 WNHNN and CDR2 SYGVQD (reference sequence). This CDR3 is built from 15 residues. V was pared by 2 bases and J by 3 bases, with 13 bases between. Written as DNA, the CDR3 is TGCGCCAGCAGTGAGACGGGATCCCCCTACACTGAAGCTTTCTTT. It encodes CASSETGSPYTEAFF.

This CDR3 reads CASSLAGTDTQYF. In nucleotides, the CDR3 is TGCGCCAGCAGCTTGGCGGGCACAGATACGCAGTATTTT. This chain links TRBV5-1 with TRBJ2-3, with unresolved D. Germline-derived CDR1 and CDR2 are SGHRS and YFSETQ. V shed 0 bases and J shed 1 base, with 3 bases lying between them. This CDR3 contains 13 residues.

This chain connects TRBV5-1 to TRBJ2-3, with D maybe TRBD1 (5 bases). V gave up 2 bases and J gave up 2 bases, with 15 bases separating them. The CDR3 runs 16 residues. Per germline, CDR1 SGHRS and CDR2 YFSETQ. This CDR3 is CASSLGSRVYTDTQYF. The DNA for the CDR3 is TGCGCCAGCAGCTTAGGTTCCAGGGTGTACACAGATACGCAGTATTTT.

The chain joins TRBV7-8 to TRBJ2-2; TRBD2 might be the D (6 bases). CDR1 SGHVS and CDR2 FQNEAQ come from the germline V gene. Trimming removed 2 bases at V and 2 bases at J, with 12 bases between. The CDR3 runs 16 residues. The CDR3 bases are TGTGCCAGCAGCTTACGACGGCGGGGTAACACCGGGGAGCTGTTTTTT. Its protein is CASSLRRRGNTGELFF.

The chain employs TRBV30 and TRBJ1-6; D gene uncertain. V was trimmed by 0 bases and J by 2 bases, leaving 23 bases between them. This CDR3 contains 20 residues. Germline V gene lookup returns CDR1 GTSNPN and CDR2 SVGIG (reference sequence). The CDR3 DNA is TGTGCCTGGAGTGTACAACGGCGGCATGGTCTCCCACCCTATAATTCACCCCTCCACTTT. Residues: CAWSVQRRHGLPPYNSPLHF.

The chain employs TRBV5-1 and TRBJ2-7; D may correspond to TRBD1 or TRBD2 (5 bases each). Germline CDR1 is SGHRS and CDR2 is YFSETQ. The length of the CDR3 is 16 residues. Trimming removed 4 bases from V and 4 bases from J, with 21 bases in between. In DNA form, the CDR3 reads TGCGCCAGCAGCGAATCCGGGACGAACCCCTTTTACGAGCAGTACTTC. Its translation: CASSESGTNPFYEQYF. Supplemented by reference TRBV5-1 and TRBJ2-7, the full variable domain reads KAGVTQTPRYLIKTRGQQVTLSCSPISGHRSVSWYQQTPGQGLQFLFEYFSETQRNKGNFPGRFSGRQFSNSRSEMNVSTLELGDSALYLCASSESGTNPFYEQYFGPGTRLTVT.

This chain connects TRBV5-1 to TRBJ1-1; possible D gene TRBD1, 5 bases. V lost 3 bases and J 6 bases, leaving 9 bases between the germline ends. Germline CDR1 and CDR2: SGHRS and YFSETQ. This CDR3 is built from 12 residues. CDR3 coding DNA: TGCGCCAGCAGCTGGGTGGGGGCTGAAGCTTTCTTT. It specifies CASSWVGAEAFF. Supplemented by reference TRBV5-1 and TRBJ1-1, the full variable domain reads KAGVTQTPRYLIKTRGQQVTLSCSPISGHRSVSWYQQTPGQGLQFLFEYFSETQRNKGNFPGRFSGRQFSNSRSEMNVSTLELGDSALYLCASSWVGAEAFFGQGTRLTVV.

The chain employs TRBV11-3 and TRBJ2-1; D remains ambiguous. The length of the CDR3 is 15 residues. V was trimmed by 1 base and J by 4 bases, leaving 11 bases between them. The germline CDR1 and CDR2 sequences are SGHNT and YENEEA. Here the CDR3 reads CASSLVGNGYNEQFF. DNA of the CDR3: TGTGCCAGCAGCTTAGTGGGGAACGGGTACAATGAGCAGTTCTTC.

The V and J genes are TRBV10-3 and TRBJ1-5; 7 bases map to TRBD1. Per the germline V gene, CDR1 is ENHRY and CDR2 is SYGVKD. Trimming cost V 6 bases and J 5 bases; bases outside gene matches: 7. The CDR3 extends over 14 amino acids. DNA for the CDR3: TGTGCCATCAGCCCCCAGGGGGGAGATCAGCCCCAGCATTTT. Translated, it gives CAISPQGGDQPQHF.

The genes are TRBV6-6 and TRBJ2-1, with a tentative D call TRBD1 (5 bases). The CDR3 has 14 residues. V was shortened by 0 bases and J by 6 bases, with 9 bases between the two germline ends. Per germline, CDR1 MNHNY and CDR2 SVGAGI (reference sequence). Written as DNA, the CDR3 is TGTGCCAGCAGTTACTCCCGGACATTCAATGAGCAGTTCTTC. Encoded protein: CASSYSRTFNEQFF.

This clone turned up a few times. The chain employs TRBV6-6 and TRBJ2-1; the D is unclear. V lost 0 bases, J lost 6 bases, and 9 bases lay in between. The CDR3 covers 14 residues. Germline CDR1 MNHNY, CDR2 SVGAGI (reference sequence). The CDR3 here is CASSYSRLSNEQFF. Written as DNA, the CDR3 is TGTGCCAGCAGTTACTCGCGCCTCTCCAATGAGCAGTTCTTC.

V gene TRBV2 combines with J gene TRBJ2-5, with TRBD2 matching over 12 bases. Germline V gene sequence: CDR1 SNHLY, CDR2 FYNNEI. With V trimmed by 6 bases and J by 2 bases, 4 bases remained unmatched. The CDR3 runs to 15 residues. As DNA, the CDR3 is TGTGCCAGCAGCTGGACTAGCGGGGCGCAAGAGACCCAGTACTTC. It codes for CASSWTSGAQETQYF.

V gene TRBV7-8 combines with J gene TRBJ2-7; 8 nucleotides align to TRBD1. Unmatched junction bases numbered 10, after V lost 5 bases and J lost 7 bases. The CDR3 consists of 14 residues. CDR1 and CDR2 (germline): SGHVS, FQNEAQ. CDR3 in amino acids: CASSLQGVAGEQYF. CDR3 DNA sequence: TGTGCCAGCAGCCTACAGGGGGTCGCCGGGGAGCAGTACTTC.

The J gene is TRBJ1-1, the V gene TRBV18; 9 positions match TRBD1. The germline V gene encodes CDR1 KGHSH and CDR2 LQKENI. The CDR3 spans 15 residues. With 2 bases clipped from V and 5 bases from J, the junction kept 6 bases outside the gene matches. The CDR3 sequence: CASSPLQGAKTEAFF. DNA of the CDR3: TGTGCCAGCTCACCATTACAGGGGGCGAAAACTGAAGCTTTCTTT. Together with reference TRBV18 and TRBJ1-1, the CDR3 gives the full variable domain: NAGVMQNPRHLVRRRGQEARLRCSPMKGHSHVYWYRQLPEEGLKFMVYLQKENIIDESGMPKERFSAEFPKEGPSILRIQQVVRGDSAAYFCASSPLQGAKTEAFFGQGTRLTVV.

V usage is TRBV5-6 and J usage is TRBJ1-6; no clear D gene. Trimming stripped 1 base from V and 0 bases from J, with 8 bases between. CDR3 length: 16 amino acids. Germline V gives CDR1 SGHDT, CDR2 YYEEEE. In DNA, the CDR3 is TGTGCCAGCAGCTTGAGGGCGGGCTCCTATAATTCACCCCTCCACTTT. Amino acids: CASSLRAGSYNSPLHF.

About this clone itself: A far more abundant clone sits one base away, making this likely a read error. The chain employs TRBV4-2 and TRBJ1-5; D is undetermined. Germline values: CDR1 LGHNA, CDR2 YNFKEQ. The V gene lost 3 bases and the J gene lost 5 bases, with 8 bases spanning the gap. CDR3 length: 13 residues. CDR3 residues: CASSHGLYQPQHF. The CDR3 bases are TGTGCCAGCAGCCACGGACTCTATCAGCCCCAGCATTTT.

This rearrangement joins TRBV5-4 to TRBJ2-3; 9 positions match TRBD2. Germline CDR1 and CDR2: SGHNT and YYREEE (reference sequence). The CDR3 contains 16 residues. V shed 0 bases, J shed 2 bases, and the junction held 4 bases outside the gene matches. The CDR3 DNA follows: TGTGCCAGCAGCTTGGTTAGCGGGGGACACACAGATACGCAGTATTTT. This gives the protein CASSLVSGGHTDTQYF.